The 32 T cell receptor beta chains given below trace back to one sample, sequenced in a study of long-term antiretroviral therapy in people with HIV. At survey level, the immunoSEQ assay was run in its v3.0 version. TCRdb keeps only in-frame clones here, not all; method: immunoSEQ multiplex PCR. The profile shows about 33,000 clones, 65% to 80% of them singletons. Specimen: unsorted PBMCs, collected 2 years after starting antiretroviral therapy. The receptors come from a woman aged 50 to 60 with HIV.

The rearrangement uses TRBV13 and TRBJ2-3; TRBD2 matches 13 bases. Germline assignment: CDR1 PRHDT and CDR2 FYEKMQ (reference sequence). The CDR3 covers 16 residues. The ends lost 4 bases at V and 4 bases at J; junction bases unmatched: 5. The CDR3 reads CASSSRTSGGSDTQYF. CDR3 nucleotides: TGTGCCAGCAGCTCCCGGACTAGCGGGGGTTCAGATACGCAGTATTTT.

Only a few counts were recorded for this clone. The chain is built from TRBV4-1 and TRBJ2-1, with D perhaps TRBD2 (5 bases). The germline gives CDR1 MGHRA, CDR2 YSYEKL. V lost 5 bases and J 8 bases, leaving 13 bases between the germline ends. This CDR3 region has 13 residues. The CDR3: CASSGGLDYEQFF. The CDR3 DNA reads TGCGCCAGCAGCGGAGGACTGGATTATGAGCAGTTCTTC.

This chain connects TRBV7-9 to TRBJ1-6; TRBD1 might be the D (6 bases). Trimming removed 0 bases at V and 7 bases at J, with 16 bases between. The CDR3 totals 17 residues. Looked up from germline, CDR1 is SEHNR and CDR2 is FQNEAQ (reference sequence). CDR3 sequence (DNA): TGTGCCAGCAGCTTAGCGGGGGGCCCTCGGGGGAATTCACCCCTCCACTTT. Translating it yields CASSLAGGPRGNSPLHF.

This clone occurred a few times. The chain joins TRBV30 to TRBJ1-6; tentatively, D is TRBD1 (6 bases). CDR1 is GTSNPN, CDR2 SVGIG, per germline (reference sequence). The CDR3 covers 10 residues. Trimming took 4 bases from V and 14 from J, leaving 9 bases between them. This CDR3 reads CAWTGDTLHF. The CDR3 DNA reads TGTGCCTGGACAGGGGATACCCTCCACTTT.

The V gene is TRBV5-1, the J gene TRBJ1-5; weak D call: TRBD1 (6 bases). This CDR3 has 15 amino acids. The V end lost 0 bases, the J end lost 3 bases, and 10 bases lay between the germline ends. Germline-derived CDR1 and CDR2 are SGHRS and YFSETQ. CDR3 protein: CASSLEPGVNQPQHF. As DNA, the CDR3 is TGCGCCAGCAGCTTGGAGCCAGGGGTCAATCAGCCCCAGCATTTT. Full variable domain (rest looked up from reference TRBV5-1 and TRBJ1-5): KAGVTQTPRYLIKTRGQQVTLSCSPISGHRSVSWYQQTPGQGLQFLFEYFSETQRNKGNFPGRFSGRQFSNSRSEMNVSTLELGDSALYLCASSLEPGVNQPQHFGDGTRLSIL.

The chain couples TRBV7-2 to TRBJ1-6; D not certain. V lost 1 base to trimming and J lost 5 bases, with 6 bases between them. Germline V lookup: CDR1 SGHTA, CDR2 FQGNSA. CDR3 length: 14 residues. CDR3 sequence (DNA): TGTGCCAGCAGCTTAGTTGATCATAATTCACCCCTCCACTTT. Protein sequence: CASSLVDHNSPLHF.

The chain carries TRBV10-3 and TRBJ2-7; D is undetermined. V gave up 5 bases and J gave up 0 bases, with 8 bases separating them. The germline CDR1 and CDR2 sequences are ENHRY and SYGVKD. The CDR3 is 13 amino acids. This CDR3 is CAISNFDSYEQYF. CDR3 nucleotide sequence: TGTGCCATCAGTAACTTTGACTCCTACGAGCAGTACTTC.

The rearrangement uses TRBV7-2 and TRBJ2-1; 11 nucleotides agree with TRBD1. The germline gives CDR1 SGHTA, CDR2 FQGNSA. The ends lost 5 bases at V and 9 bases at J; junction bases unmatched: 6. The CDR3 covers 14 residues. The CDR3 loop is CASSGQGARGEQFF. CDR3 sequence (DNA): TGTGCCAGCAGCGGACAGGGGGCGAGGGGTGAGCAGTTCTTC.

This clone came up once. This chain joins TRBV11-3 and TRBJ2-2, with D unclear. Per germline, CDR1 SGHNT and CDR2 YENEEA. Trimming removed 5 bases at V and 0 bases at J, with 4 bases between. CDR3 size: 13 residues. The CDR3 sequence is CASSGANTGELFF. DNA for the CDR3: TGTGCCAGCAGCGGCGCGAACACCGGGGAGCTGTTTTTT.

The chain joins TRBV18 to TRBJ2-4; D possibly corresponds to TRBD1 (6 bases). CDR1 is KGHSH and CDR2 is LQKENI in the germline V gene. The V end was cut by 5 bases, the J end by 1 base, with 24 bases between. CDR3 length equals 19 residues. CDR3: CASSLLRDTTGGAKNIQYF. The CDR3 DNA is TGTGCCAGCTCATTACTCCGGGACACCACCGGTGGGGCCAAAAACATTCAGTACTTC. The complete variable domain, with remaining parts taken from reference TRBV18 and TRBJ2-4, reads NAGVMQNPRHLVRRRGQEARLRCSPMKGHSHVYWYRQLPEEGLKFMVYLQKENIIDESGMPKERFSAEFPKEGPSILRIQQVVRGDSAAYFCASSLLRDTTGGAKNIQYFGAGTRLSVL.

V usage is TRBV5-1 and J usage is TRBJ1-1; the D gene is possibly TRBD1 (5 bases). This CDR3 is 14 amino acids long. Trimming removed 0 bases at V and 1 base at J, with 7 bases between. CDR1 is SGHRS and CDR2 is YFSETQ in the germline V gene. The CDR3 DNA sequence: TGCGCCAGCAGCTTGGAGGGGCGGAACACTGAAGCTTTCTTT. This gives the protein CASSLEGRNTEAFF.

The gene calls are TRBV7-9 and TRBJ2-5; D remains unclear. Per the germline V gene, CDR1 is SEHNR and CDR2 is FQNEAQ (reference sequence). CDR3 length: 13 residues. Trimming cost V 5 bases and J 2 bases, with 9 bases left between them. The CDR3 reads CASSPPAQETQYF. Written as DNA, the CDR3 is TGTGCCAGCAGCCCTCCCGCACAAGAGACCCAGTACTTC. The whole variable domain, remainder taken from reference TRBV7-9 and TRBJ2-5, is DTGVSQNPRHKITKRGQNVTFRCDPISEHNRLYWYRQTLGQGPEFLTYFQNEAQLEKSRLLSDRFSAERPKGSFSTLEIQRTEQGDSAMYLCASSPPAQETQYFGPGTRLLVL.

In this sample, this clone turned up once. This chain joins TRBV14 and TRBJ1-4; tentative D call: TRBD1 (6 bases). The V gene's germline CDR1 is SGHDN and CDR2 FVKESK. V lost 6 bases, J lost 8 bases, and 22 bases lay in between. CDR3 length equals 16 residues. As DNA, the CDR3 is TGTGCCAGCAGTGCCGGAAGGGGGGGCGGTGGGGAAAAACTGTTTTTT. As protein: CASSAGRGGGGEKLFF.

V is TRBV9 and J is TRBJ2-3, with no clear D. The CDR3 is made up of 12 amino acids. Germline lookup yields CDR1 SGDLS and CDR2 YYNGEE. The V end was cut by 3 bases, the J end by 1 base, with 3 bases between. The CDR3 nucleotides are TGTGCCAGCAGCGATCGCACAGATACGCAGTATTTT. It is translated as CASSDRTDTQYF.

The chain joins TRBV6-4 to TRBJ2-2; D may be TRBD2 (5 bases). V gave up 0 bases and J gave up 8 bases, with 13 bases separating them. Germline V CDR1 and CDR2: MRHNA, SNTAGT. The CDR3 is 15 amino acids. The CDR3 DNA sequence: TGTGCCAGCAGTGACTCGAGCCAGATAGCGGGGGAGCTGTTTTTT. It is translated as CASSDSSQIAGELFF.

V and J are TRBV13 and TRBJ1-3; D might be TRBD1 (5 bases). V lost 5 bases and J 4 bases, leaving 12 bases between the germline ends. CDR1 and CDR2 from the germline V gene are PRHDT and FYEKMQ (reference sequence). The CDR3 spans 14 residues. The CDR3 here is CASSAKDIGNTIYF. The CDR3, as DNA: TGTGCCAGCAGCGCTAAGGACATCGGAAACACCATATATTTT.

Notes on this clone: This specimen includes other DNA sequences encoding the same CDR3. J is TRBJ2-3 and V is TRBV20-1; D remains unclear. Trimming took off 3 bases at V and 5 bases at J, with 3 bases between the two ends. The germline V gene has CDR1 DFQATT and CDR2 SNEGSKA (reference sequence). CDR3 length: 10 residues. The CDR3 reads CSASQDTQYF. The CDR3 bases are TGCAGTGCTAGTCAAGATACGCAGTATTTT.

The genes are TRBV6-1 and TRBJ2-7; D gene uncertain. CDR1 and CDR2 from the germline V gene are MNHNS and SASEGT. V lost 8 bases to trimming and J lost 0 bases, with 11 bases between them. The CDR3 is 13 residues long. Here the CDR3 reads CASEAVSSYEQYF. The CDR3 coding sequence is TGTGCCAGCGAGGCGGTCAGCTCCTACGAGCAGTACTTC.

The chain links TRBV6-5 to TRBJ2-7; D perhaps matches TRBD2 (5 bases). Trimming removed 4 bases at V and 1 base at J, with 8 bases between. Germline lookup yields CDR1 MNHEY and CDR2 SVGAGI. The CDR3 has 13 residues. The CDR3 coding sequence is TGTGCCAGCAGTTCCGGGATATCCTACGAGCAGTACGTC. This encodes CASSSGISYEQYV.

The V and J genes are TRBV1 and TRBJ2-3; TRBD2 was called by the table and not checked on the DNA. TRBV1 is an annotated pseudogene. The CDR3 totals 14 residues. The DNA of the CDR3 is TGCACCAGCAGCCAAGAGGATCTAGCGACGCCGCAGTATTTT. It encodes CTSSQEDLATPQYF.

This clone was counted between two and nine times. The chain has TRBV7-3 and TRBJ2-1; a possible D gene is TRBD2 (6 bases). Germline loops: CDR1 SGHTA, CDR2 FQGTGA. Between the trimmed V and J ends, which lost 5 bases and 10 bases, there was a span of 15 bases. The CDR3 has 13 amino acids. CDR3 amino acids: CASSPTPAGEQFF. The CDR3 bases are TGTGCCAGCAGCCCAACCCCTGCGGGGGAGCAGTTCTTC.

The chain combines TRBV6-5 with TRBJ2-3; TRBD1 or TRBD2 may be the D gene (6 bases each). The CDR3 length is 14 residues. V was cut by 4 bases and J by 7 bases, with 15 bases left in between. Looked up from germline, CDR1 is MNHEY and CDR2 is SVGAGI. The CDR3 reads CASSSAGGQNTQYF. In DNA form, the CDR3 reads TGTGCCAGCAGTTCTGCCGGGGGCCAAAATACGCAGTATTTT.

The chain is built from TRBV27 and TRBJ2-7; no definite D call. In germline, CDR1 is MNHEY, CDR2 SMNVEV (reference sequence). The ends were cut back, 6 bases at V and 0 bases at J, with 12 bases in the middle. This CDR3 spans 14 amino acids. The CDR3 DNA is TGTGCCAGCAGCCCTTCGAGAAACTCCTACGAGCAGTACTTC. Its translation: CASSPSRNSYEQYF.

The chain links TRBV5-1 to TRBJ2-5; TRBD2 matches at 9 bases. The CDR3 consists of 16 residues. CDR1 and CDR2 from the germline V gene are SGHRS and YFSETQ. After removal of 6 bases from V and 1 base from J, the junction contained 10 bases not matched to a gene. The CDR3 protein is CASKTFLRGGQETQYF. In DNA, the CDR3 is TGCGCCAGCAAAACCTTCTTGCGGGGGGGCCAAGAGACCCAGTACTTC. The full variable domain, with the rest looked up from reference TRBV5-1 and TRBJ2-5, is KAGVTQTPRYLIKTRGQQVTLSCSPISGHRSVSWYQQTPGQGLQFLFEYFSETQRNKGNFPGRFSGRQFSNSRSEMNVSTLELGDSALYLCASKTFLRGGQETQYFGPGTRLLVL.

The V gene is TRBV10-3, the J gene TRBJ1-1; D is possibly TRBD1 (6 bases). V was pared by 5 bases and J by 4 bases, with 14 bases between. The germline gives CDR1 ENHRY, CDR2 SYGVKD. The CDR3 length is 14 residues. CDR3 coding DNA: TGTGCCATCAGTCCCGGGGGCAGAAGCACTGAAGCTTTCTTT. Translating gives CAISPGGRSTEAFF.

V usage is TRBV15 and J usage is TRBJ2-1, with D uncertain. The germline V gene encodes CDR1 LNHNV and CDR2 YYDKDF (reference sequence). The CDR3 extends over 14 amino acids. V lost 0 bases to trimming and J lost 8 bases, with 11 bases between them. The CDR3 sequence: CATSRDPALHEQFF. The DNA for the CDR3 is TGTGCCACCAGCAGAGACCCAGCCCTCCATGAGCAGTTCTTC.

CDR3 protein: CAISVGPTAGGLETQYF. The CDR3 DNA reads TGTGCCATCAGTGTGGGACCCACAGCGGGGGGGTTGGAGACCCAGTACTTC. The rearrangement joins TRBV10-3 to TRBJ2-5, with 10 nucleotides matching TRBD2. Germline V lookup: CDR1 ENHRY, CDR2 SYGVKD. Losses at the gene ends were 4 bases for V and 5 bases for J; bases not matched to a gene: 13. There are 17 residues in the CDR3.

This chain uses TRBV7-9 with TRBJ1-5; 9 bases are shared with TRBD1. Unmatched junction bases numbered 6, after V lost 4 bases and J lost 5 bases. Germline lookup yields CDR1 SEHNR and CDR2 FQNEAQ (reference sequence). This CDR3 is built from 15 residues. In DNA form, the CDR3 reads TGTGCCAGCAGCTCAACCGGGACAGGGTATCAGCCCCAGCATTTT. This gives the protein CASSSTGTGYQPQHF.

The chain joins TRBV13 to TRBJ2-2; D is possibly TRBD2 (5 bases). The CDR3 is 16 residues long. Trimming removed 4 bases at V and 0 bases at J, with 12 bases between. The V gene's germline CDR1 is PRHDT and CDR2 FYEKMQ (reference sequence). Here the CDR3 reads CASSSIARANTGELFF. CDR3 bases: TGTGCCAGCAGCTCCATAGCGCGGGCGAACACCGGGGAGCTGTTTTTT. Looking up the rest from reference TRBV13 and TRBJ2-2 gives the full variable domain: AAGVIQSPRHLIKEKRETATLKCYPIPRHDTVYWYQQGPGQDPQFLISFYEKMQSDKGSIPDRFSAQQFSDYHSELNMSSLELGDSALYFCASSSIARANTGELFFGEGSRLTVL.

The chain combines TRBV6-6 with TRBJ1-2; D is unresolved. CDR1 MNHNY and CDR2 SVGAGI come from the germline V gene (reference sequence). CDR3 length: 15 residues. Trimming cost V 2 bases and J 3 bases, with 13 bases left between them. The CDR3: CASSYVREADYGYTF. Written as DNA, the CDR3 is TGTGCCAGCAGTTACGTCCGGGAGGCCGACTATGGCTACACCTTC.

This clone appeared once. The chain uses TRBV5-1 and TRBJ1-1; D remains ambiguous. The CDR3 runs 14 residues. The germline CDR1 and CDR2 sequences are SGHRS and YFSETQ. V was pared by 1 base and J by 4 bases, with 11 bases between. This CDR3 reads CASSLLRGGTEAFF. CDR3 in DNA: TGCGCCAGCAGCTTGTTACGGGGAGGCACTGAAGCTTTCTTT. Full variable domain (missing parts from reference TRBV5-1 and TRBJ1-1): KAGVTQTPRYLIKTRGQQVTLSCSPISGHRSVSWYQQTPGQGLQFLFEYFSETQRNKGNFPGRFSGRQFSNSRSEMNVSTLELGDSALYLCASSLLRGGTEAFFGQGTRLTVV.

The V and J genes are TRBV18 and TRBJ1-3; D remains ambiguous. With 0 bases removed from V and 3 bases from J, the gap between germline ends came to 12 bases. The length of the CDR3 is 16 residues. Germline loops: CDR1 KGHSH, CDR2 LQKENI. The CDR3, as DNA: TGTGCCAGCTCACCACCGCCCTTGGGCCATGGAAACACCATATATTTT. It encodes CASSPPPLGHGNTIYF.